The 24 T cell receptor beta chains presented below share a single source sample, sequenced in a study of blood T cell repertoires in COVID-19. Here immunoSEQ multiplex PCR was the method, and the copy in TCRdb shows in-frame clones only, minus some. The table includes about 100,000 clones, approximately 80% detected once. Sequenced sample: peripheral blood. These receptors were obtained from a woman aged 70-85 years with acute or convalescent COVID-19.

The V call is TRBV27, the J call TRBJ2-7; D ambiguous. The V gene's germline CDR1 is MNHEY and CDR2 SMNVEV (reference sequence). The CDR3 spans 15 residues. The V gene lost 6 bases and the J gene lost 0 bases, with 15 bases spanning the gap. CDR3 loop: CASRPTQDYSYEQYV. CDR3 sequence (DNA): TGTGCCAGCAGGCCGACCCAGGATTACTCCTACGAGCAGTACGTC.

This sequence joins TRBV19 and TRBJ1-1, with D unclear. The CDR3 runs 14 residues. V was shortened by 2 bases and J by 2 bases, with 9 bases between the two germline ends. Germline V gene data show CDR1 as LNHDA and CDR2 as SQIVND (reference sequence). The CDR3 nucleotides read TGTGCCAGTAGTATAAAACCGACAAACACTGAAGCTTTCTTT. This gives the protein CASSIKPTNTEAFF.

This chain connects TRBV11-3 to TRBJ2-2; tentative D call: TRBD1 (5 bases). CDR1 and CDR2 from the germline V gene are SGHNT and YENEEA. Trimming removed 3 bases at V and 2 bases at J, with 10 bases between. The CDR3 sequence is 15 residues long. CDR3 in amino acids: CASSFSRANTGELFF. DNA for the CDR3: TGTGCCAGCAGCTTTAGCAGGGCTAACACCGGGGAGCTGTTTTTT.

This chain's CDR3 is CASSQITGQNYGYTF. The CDR3 nucleotides are TGCGCCAGCAGCCAAATCACCGGACAGAACTATGGCTACACCTTC. The V gene is TRBV4-3, the J gene TRBJ1-2; tentatively, D is TRBD1 (6 bases). The length of the CDR3 is 15 residues. The V gene's germline CDR1 is LGHNA and CDR2 YSLEER. V was pared by 2 bases and J by 2 bases, with 12 bases between.

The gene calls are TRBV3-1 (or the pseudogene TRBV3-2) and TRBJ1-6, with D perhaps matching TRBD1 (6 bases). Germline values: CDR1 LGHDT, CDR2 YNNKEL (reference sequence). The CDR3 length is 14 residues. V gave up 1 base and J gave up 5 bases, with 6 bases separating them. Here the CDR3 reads CASSQGTDNSPLHF. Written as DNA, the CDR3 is TGTGCCAGCAGCCAAGGGACAGATAATTCACCCCTCCACTTT.

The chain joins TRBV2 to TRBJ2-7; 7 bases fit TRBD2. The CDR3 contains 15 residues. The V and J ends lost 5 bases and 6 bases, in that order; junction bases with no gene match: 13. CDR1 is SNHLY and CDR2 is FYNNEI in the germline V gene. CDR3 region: CASSITLTPGGEQYF. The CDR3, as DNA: TGTGCCAGCAGTATAACCCTAACTCCGGGAGGCGAGCAGTACTTC.

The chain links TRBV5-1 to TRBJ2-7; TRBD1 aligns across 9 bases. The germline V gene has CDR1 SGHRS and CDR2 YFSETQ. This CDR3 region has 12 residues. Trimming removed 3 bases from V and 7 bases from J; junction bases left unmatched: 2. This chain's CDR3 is CASSSGTGEQYF. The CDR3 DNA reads TGCGCCAGCAGCTCCGGGACAGGGGAGCAGTACTTC. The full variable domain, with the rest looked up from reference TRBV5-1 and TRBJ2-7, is KAGVTQTPRYLIKTRGQQVTLSCSPISGHRSVSWYQQTPGQGLQFLFEYFSETQRNKGNFPGRFSGRQFSNSRSEMNVSTLELGDSALYLCASSSGTGEQYFGPGTRLTVT.

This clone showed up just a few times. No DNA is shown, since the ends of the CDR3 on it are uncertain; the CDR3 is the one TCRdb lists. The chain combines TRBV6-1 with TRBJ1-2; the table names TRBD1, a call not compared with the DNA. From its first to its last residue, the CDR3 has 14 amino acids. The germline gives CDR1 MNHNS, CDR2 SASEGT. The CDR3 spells CASSSSMTGTGYTF.

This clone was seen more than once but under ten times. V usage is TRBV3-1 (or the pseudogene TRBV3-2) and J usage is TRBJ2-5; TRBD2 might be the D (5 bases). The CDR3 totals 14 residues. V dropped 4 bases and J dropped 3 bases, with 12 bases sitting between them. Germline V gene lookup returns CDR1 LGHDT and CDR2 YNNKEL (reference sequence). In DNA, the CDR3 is TGTGCCAGCAGCCCCGGAGGCTCCAAAGAGACCCAGTACTTC. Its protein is CASSPGGSKETQYF.

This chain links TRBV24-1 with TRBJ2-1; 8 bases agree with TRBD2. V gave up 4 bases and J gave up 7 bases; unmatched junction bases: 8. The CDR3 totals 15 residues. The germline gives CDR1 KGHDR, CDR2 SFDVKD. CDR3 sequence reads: CATSDPGGPRNEQFF. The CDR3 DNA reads TGTGCCACCAGTGACCCGGGGGGGCCAAGGAATGAGCAGTTCTTC.

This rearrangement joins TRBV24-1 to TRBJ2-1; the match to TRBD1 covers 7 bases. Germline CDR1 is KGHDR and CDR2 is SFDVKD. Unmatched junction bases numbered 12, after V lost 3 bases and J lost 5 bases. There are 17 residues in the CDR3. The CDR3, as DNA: TGTGCCACCAGTGATCTCGAAATCCGAGGGGGCAACAATGAGCAGTTCTTC. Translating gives CATSDLEIRGGNNEQFF.

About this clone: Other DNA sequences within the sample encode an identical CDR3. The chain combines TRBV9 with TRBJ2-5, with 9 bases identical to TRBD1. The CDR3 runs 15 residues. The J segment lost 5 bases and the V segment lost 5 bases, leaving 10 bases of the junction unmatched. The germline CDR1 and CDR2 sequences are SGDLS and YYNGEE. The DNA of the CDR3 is TGTGCCAGCAGTTATAGACAGGGGGTCGAGGAGACCCAGTACTTC. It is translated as CASSYRQGVEETQYF.

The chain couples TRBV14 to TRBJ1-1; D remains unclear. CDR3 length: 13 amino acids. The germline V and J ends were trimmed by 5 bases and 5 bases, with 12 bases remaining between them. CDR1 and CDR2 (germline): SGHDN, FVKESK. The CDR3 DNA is TGTGCCAGCAGCTTGAGCCGGGAAACTGAAGCTTTCTTT. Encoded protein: CASSLSRETEAFF. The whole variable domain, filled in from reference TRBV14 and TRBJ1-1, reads EAGVTQFPSHSVIEKGQTVTLRCDPISGHDNLYWYRRVMGKEIKFLLHFVKESKQDESGMPNNRFLAERTGGTYSTLKVQPAELEDSGVYFCASSLSRETEAFFGQGTRLTVV.

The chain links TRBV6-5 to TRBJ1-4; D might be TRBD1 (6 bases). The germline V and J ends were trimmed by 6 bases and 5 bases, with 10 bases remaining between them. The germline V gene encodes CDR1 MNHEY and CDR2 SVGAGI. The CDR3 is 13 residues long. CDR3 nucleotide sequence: TGTGCCAGCAGGCCAACAGGGAATGAAAAACTGTTTTTT. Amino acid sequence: CASRPTGNEKLFF.

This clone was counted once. This CDR3 is CASSQQGQSTNGYTF. The CDR3 DNA reads as TGTGCCAGCAGCCAGCAGGGACAGTCGACCAATGGCTACACCTTC. The chain employs TRBV7-2 and TRBJ1-2; 7 nucleotides line up with TRBD1. V lost 5 bases and J lost 6; bases outside the gene matches: 12. CDR1 SGHTA and CDR2 FQGNSA come from the germline V gene. This CDR3 comprises 15 residues.

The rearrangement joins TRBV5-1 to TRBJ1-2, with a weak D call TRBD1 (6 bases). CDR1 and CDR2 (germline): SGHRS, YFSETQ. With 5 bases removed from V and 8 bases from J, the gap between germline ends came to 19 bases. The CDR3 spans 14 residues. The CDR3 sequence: CASSNLQGGRGYTF. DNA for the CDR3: TGCGCCAGCAGTAATTTACAGGGCGGGAGAGGCTACACCTTC. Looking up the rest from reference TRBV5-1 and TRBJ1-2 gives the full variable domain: KAGVTQTPRYLIKTRGQQVTLSCSPISGHRSVSWYQQTPGQGLQFLFEYFSETQRNKGNFPGRFSGRQFSNSRSEMNVSTLELGDSALYLCASSNLQGGRGYTFGSGTRLTVV.

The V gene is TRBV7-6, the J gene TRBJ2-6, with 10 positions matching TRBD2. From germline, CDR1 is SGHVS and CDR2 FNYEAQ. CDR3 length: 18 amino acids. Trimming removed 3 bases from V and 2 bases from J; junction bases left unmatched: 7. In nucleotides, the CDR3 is TGTGCCAGCAGCTTTACAGCGGGGGGGAGTACTGGGGCCAACGTCCTGACTTTC. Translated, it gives CASSFTAGGSTGANVLTF. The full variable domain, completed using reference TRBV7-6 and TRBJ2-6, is GAGVSQSPRYKVTKRGQDVALRCDPISGHVSLYWYRQALGQGPEFLTYFNYEAQQDKSGLPNDRFSAERPEGSISTLTIQRTEQRDSAMYRCASSFTAGGSTGANVLTFGAGSRLTVL.

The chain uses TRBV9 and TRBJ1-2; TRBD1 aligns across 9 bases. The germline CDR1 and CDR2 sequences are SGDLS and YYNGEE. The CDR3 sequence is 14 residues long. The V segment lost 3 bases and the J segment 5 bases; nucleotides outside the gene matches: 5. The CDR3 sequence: CASSGDRDPYGYTF. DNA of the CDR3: TGTGCCAGCAGCGGGGACAGGGACCCTTATGGCTACACCTTC.

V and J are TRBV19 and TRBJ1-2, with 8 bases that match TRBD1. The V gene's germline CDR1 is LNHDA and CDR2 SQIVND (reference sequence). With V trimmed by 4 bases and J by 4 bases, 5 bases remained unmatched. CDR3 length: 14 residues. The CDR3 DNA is TGTGCCAGTAGTACCACCGGGACAGGCTATGGCTACACCTTC. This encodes CASSTTGTGYGYTF.

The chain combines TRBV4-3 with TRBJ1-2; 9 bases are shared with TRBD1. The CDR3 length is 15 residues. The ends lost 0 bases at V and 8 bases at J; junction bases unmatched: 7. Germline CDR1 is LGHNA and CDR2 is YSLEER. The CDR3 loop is CASSQDPGTGLGYTF. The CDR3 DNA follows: TGCGCCAGCAGCCAAGATCCAGGGACAGGGCTCGGCTACACCTTC.

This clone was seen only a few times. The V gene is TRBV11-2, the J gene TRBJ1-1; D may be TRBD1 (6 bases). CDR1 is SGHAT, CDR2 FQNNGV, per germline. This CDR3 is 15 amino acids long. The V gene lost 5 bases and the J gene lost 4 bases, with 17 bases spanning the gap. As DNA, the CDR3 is TGTGCCAGCAGCGCGACGCAGGGGTCTGGCACTGAAGCTTTCTTT. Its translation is CASSATQGSGTEAFF.

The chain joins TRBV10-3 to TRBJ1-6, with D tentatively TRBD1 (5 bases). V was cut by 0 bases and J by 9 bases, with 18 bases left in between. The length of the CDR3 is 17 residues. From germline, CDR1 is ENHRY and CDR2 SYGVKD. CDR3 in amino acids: CAISESGGRGEGSPLHF. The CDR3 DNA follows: TGTGCCATCAGTGAGTCAGGTGGTCGGGGGGAGGGTTCACCCCTCCACTTT.

Written as DNA, the CDR3 is TGCGCCAGCAGAGAGACTAGCGGGGGAGATACGCAGTATTTT. Amino acids: CASRETSGGDTQYF. V and J are TRBV10-2 and TRBJ2-3; 12 nucleotides line up with TRBD2. The CDR3 is made up of 14 amino acids. In germline, CDR1 is WSHSY, CDR2 SAAADI. After removal of 6 bases from V and 5 bases from J, the junction contained 3 bases not matched to a gene.

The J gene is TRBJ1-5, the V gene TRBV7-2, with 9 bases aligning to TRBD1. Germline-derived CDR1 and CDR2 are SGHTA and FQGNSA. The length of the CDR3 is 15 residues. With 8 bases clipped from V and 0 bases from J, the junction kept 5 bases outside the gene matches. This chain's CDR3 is CASQGTGLSNQPQHF. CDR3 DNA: TGTGCCAGCCAAGGGACAGGGCTTAGCAATCAGCCCCAGCATTTT.